This T cell receptor beta chain was captured by sequencing in a study of blood T cell repertoires in COVID-19. As for the study in general: Nucleic acid was either cDNA or gDNA, and it came from T cells, B-cell-depleted T cells, or PBMCs.

Germline CDR1 LNHNV, CDR2 YYDKDF (reference sequence). The CDR3 covers 16 residues. V lost 7 bases to trimming and J lost 0 bases; unmatched junction nucleotides: 8. Study processing details: Nucleated cell counts were estimated from reference gene primer amplification. Sequencing used immunoSEQ multiplex PCR; TCRdb keeps in-frame clones, though not all of them. V and J calls and clone size follow that table, whereas D and trimming were derived from the DNA. Among 140,000 or so clones, 84% were seen once, and the ten largest hold approximately 4.6%. Specimen: peripheral blood. The TCR comes from a human donor in a cohort sampled during active COVID-19. This chain uses TRBV15 with TRBJ2-1; 8 bases are shared with TRBD2. The CDR3 sequence: CATMELAAVSYNEQFF. CDR3 DNA: TGTGCCACCATGGAACTAGCGGCCGTCTCCTACAATGAGCAGTTCTTC. Full variable domain (rest looked up from reference TRBV15 and TRBJ2-1): DAMVIQNPRYQVTQFGKPVTLSCSQTLNHNVMYWYQQKSSQAPKLLFHYYDKDFNNEADTPDNFQSRRPNTSFCFLDIRSPGLGDTAMYLCATMELAAVSYNEQFFGPGTRLTVL.